Listed below are T cell receptor beta chains from one sample, sequenced in a study of control samples from healthy donors and cancer patients. TCRdb's copy holds only in-frame clones and misses some; the assay was immunoSEQ multiplex PCR. Of about 170,000 clones in the sample, about nine tenths were seen once. The sample consisted of blood. The source is a woman in her twenties or thirties in good health. The CDR3 runs from the conserved cysteine through the conserved F or W. Each record gives: D gene, V gene, J gene, clone size, CDR3 length, CDR3 DNA, CDR3 protein. D genes are given only for firm matches. Part of the rows lack a size; the others show once, few, many or a class for expanded clones.

NA,TRBV12-3/TRBV12-4,TRBJ1-1,once,12,TGTGCCAGCAGTCGTGACATAATTGGCGCTTTCTTT,CASSRDIIGAFF
NA,TRBV5-1,TRBJ1-2,NA,14,TGCGCCAGCAGCTTGGTACGGGGGGACTATGGCTACACCTTC,CASSLVRGDYGYTF
TRBD1,TRBV7-3,TRBJ1-1,NA,12,TGTGCCAGCAGCTCACAGGGGACTGAAGCTTTCTTT,CASSSQGTEAFF
TRBD1,TRBV2,TRBJ1-2,once,12,TGTGCCAGCAGCGGGACAGGGCGAGGCTACACCTTC,CASSGTGRGYTF
TRBD1,TRBV7-2,TRBJ1-2,once,16,TGTGCCAGCAGCTTAGATCACGGGACAGGGAACTATGGCTACACCTTC,CASSLDHGTGNYGYTF
TRBD2,TRBV9,TRBJ2-3,NA,16,TGTGCCAGCAGCGGCTCTAGCGGGGGGAGAGAAGATACGCAGTATTTT,CASSGSSGGREDTQYF
NA,TRBV5-1,TRBJ1-4,NA,15,TGCGCCAGCAGGGGGGGACGGAACAATAATGAAAAACTGTTTTTT,CASRGGRNNNEKLFF
NA,TRBV6-2/TRBV6-3,TRBJ2-7,NA,16,TGTGCCAGCAGTTACCCCTCGGGACGGGACTCCTACGAGCAGTACTTC,CASSYPSGRDSYEQYF
NA,TRBV7-9,TRBJ1-1,NA,13,TGTGCCAGCAGCTTAGGTTCGGACACTGAAGCTTTCTTT,CASSLGSDTEAFF
NA,TRBV10-3,TRBJ2-7,NA,12,TGTGCCATCAGTGAATTGAGGGGCGAGCAGTACTTC,CAISELRGEQYF
TRBD1,TRBV11-3,TRBJ1-5,NA,17,TGTGCCAGCAGCTTAGTCCCCGGGACAGGGAGCAATCAGCCCCAGCATTTT,CASSLVPGTGSNQPQHF